This section outlines one T cell receptor beta chain sequence together with its context. The CDR3 contains 13 residues. V lost 6 bases and J lost 5, with 10 bases in between. These data originate in a study of CD8 T cells in Susac syndrome. Random hexamers primed reverse transcription of about 0.45 to 1 ug RNA. Each CDR3 protein is one row after TCRdb ran MiXCR on the immunoSEQ multiplex PCR reads. The table lists over 140,000 distinct CDR3 sequences, over 90% of them singletons, with 0.14% in the top ten. The sequenced sample consisted of CD4+ T cells from PBMCs. The receptor comes from a human donor with Susac syndrome. The V call is TRBV12-3 or TRBV12-4, the J call TRBJ1-4, with D unresolved. CDR3 nucleotide sequence: TGTGCCAGCAGCAATGACAACAATGAAAAACTGTTTTTT. Amino acids: CASSNDNNEKLFF.